A selection of T cell receptor beta chains follows, all from one sample in a study of OX40 agonist ivuxolimab in advanced cancers. Some clones are missing from TCRdb's copy, which holds only in-frame ones; the method was immunoSEQ multiplex PCR. The sample lists some 100,000 clones; 85% to 95% were seen once. Sequenced here: CD4+ or CD8+ T cells sorted from blood, sampled in a trial of the OX40 agonist ivuxolimab. The receptors derive from an adult with an advanced solid tumor such as melanoma, head and neck, liver or kidney cancer. CDR3s include the opening cysteine and the closing phenylalanine or tryptophan.

v_gene	CDR3aa
TRBV4-1	CASSQERASNQPQHF
TRBV27	CASSATGSGGNQPQHF
TRBV27	CASSLSPGIYEQYF
TRBV10-1	CASSEPGLAGTRYNEQFF
TRBV4-1	CASSQEGVGVGGYTF
TRBV15	CATSRALDNSPLHF
TRBV4-3	CASSQKRQGSPPLHF
TRBV7-2	CASSLGASGGIDTQYF
TRBV9	CASSVVGAGGSDGYTF
TRBV29-1	CSVPSDRGLYEQYF
TRBV5-1	CASTPYGEGRNSPLHF
TRBV23-1	CASRTDSLNTEAFF
TRBV5-4	CASSLVSQGHEQYF
TRBV7-8	CASSLTSGSSYEQYF
TRBV28	CASSPPSGNTIYF
TRBV5-1	CASSLDGPTDTQYF
TRBV10-2	CASSESPGNTIYF
TRBV4-3	CASSQRQGSDYGYTF
TRBV6-5	CASSTSGGYNEQFF
TRBV19	CASSSGSGAPYEQYF